The sequence of this T cell receptor beta chain was determined in a study of vaccination and CD4 T cells after COVID-19. Study in general: The cells in question were stimulated using overlapping spike peptides derived from SARS-CoV-2, HCoV-NL63, HCoV-OC43 and HCoV-229E.

Trimming removed 0 bases at V and 3 bases at J, with 17 bases between. This CDR3 comprises 16 residues. Per the germline V gene, CDR1 is DFQATT and CDR2 is SNEGSKA (reference sequence). This clonotype was counted a few times. No antigen is known for it. The treatment: approximately nine-day PBMC culture with coronavirus spike peptide pools or control peptides (ViraFEST assay). Cultured CD4+ T-cell DNA underwent Oncomine TCR Beta short-read sequencing. From the PCR reads, TCRdb called clonotypes with MiXCR, one entry per CDR3 protein. The sample has about 12,000 distinct CDR3 sequences; 52% are singletons.

The chain is built from TRBV20-1 and TRBJ2-5; the D gene is possibly TRBD1 (5 bases). This receptor was taken from a human donor who had recovered from COVID-19. The sample comprised CD4+ T cells from blood, cultured in vitro. The CDR3 loop reads CSARDPTGAPEETQYF. The CDR3 coding sequence is TGCAGTGCTAGAGATCCTACAGGAGCCCCCGAAGAGACCCAGTACTTC.